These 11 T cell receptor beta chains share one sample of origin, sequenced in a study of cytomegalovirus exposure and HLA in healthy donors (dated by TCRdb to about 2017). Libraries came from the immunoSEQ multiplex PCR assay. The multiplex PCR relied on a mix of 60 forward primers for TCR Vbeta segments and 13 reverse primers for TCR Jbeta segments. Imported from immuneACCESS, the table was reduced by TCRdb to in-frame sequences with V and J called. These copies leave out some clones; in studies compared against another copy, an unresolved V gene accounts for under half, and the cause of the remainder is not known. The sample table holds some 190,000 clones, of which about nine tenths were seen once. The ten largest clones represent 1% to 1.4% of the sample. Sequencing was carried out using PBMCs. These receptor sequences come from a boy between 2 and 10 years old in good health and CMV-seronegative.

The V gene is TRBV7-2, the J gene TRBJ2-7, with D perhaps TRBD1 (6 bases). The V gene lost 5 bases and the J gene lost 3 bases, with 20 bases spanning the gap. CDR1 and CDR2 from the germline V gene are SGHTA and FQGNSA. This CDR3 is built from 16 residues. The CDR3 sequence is CASSTWRPWGLYEQYF. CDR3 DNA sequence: TGTGCCAGCAGCACATGGCGCCCTTGGGGGCTCTACGAGCAGTACTTC.

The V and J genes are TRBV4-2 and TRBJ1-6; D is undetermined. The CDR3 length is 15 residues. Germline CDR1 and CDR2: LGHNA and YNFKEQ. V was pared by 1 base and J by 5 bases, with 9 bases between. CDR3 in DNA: TGTGCCAGCAGCCAAGTTCCAGCGGATAATTCACCCCTCCACTTT. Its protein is CASSQVPADNSPLHF.

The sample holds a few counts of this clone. CDR3: CASSEDDGGAAYEQYF. CDR3 coding DNA: TGTGCCAGCAGTGAGGACGACGGCGGAGCGGCCTACGAGCAGTACTTC. This chain connects TRBV6-1 to TRBJ2-7; a possible D gene is TRBD2 (5 bases). Germline-derived CDR1 and CDR2 are MNHNS and SASEGT. Trimming removed 3 bases from V and 2 bases from J, with 17 bases in between. The CDR3 contains 16 residues.

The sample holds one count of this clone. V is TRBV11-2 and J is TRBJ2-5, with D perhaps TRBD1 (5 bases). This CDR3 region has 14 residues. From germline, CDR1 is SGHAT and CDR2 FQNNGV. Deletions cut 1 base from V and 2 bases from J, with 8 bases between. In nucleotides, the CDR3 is TGTGCCAGCAGCTTAGTCGGACATCAAGAGACCCAGTACTTC. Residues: CASSLVGHQETQYF.

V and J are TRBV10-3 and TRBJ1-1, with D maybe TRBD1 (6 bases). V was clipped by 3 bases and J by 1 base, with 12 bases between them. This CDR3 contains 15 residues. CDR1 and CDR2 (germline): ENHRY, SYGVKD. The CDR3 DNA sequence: TGTGCCATCAGTGAAGGGAGGGGGACGAACACTGAAGCTTTCTTT. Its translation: CAISEGRGTNTEAFF.

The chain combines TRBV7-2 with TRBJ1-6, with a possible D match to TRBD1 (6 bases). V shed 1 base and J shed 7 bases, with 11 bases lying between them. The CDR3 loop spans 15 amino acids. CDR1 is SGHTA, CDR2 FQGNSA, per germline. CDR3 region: CASSLGGGGNSPLHF. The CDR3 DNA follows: TGTGCCAGCAGCTTAGGGGGAGGGGGGAATTCACCCCTCCACTTT. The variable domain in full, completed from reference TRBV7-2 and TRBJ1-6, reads GAGVSQSPSNKVTEKGKDVELRCDPISGHTALYWYRQSLGQGLEFLIYFQGNSAPDKSGLPSDRFSAERTGGSVSTLTIQRTQQEDSAVYLCASSLGGGGNSPLHFGNGTRLTVT.

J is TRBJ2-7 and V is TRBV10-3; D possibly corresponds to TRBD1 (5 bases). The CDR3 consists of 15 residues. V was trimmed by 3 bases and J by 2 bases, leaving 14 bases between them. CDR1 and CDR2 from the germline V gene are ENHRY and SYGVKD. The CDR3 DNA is TGTGCCATCAGTGACCTGGGGCGTAATACCTACGAGCAGTACTTC. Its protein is CAISDLGRNTYEQYF.

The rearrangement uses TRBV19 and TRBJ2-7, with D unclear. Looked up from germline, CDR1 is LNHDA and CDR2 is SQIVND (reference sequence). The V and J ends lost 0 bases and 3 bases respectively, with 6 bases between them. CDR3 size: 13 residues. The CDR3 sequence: CASSIDSFYEQYF. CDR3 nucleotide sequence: TGTGCCAGTAGTATAGACAGTTTCTACGAGCAGTACTTC.

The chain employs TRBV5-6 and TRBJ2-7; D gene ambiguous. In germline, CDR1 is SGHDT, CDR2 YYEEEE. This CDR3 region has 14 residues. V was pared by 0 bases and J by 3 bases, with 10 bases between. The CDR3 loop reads CASSLENKNYEQYF. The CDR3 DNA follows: TGTGCCAGCAGCTTGGAGAACAAGAACTACGAGCAGTACTTC.

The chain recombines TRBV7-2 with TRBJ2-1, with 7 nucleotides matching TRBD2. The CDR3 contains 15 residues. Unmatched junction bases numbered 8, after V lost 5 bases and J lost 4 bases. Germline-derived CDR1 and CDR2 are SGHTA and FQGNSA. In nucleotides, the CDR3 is TGTGCCAGCAGCCCCTTTAGCGGGTCTTACAATGAGCAGTTCTTC. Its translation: CASSPFSGSYNEQFF.

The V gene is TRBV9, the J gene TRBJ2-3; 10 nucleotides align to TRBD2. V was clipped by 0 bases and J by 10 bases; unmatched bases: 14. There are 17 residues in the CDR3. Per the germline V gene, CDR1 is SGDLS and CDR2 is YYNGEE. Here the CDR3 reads CASSVGGTLAGEYPQYF. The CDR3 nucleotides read TGTGCCAGCAGCGTAGGAGGGACTCTAGCGGGAGAATATCCGCAGTATTTT.